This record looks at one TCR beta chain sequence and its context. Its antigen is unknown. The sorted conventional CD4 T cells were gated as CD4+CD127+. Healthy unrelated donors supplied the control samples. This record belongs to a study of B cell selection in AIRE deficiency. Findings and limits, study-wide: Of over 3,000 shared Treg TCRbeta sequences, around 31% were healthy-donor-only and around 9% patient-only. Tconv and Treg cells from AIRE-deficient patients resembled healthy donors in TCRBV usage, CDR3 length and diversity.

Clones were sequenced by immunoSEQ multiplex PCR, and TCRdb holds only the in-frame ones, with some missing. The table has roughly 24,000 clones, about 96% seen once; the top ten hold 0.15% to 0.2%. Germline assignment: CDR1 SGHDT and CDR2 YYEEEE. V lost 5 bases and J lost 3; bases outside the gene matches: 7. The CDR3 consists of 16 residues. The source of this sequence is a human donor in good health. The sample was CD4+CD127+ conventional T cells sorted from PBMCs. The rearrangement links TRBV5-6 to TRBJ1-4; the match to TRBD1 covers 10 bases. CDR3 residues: CASSFGTGVPNEKLFF. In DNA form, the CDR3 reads TGTGCCAGCAGTTTCGGGACAGGGGTCCCTAATGAAAAACTGTTTTTT.